The 15 T cell receptor beta chains below come from one sample, sequenced in a study of cytomegalovirus exposure and HLA in healthy donors. The assay was immunoSEQ multiplex PCR, and TCRdb's table has in-frame clones only and misses some. This table holds 150,000 to 200,000 clones, roughly 82% found once. Sequenced: PBMCs. These receptors came from a woman younger than 35 in good health and CMV-seronegative.

V gene TRBV7-6 combines with J gene TRBJ1-1; perhaps TRBD1 as D (6 bases). This CDR3 comprises 18 residues. Between the trimmed V and J ends, which lost 5 bases and 1 base, there was a span of 23 bases. From germline, CDR1 is SGHVS and CDR2 FNYEAQ. CDR3 loop: CASSLVWGQIRENTEAFF. CDR3 DNA sequence: TGTGCCAGCAGCCTGGTCTGGGGACAAATACGGGAGAACACTGAAGCTTTCTTT.

In its sample, this clone was seen once. V usage is TRBV11-2 and J usage is TRBJ1-2; no firm D call. The germline gives CDR1 SGHAT, CDR2 FQNNGV. This CDR3 is 16 amino acids long. With 1 base removed from V and 2 bases from J, the gap between germline ends came to 14 bases. For the CDR3, the DNA is TGTGCCAGCAGCTTAGCTTACCGGAGACCGAACTATGGCTACACCTTC. Encoded protein: CASSLAYRRPNYGYTF. Looking up the rest from reference TRBV11-2 and TRBJ1-2 gives the full variable domain: EAGVAQSPRYKIIEKRQSVAFWCNPISGHATLYWYQQILGQGPKLLIQFQNNGVVDDSQLPKDRFSAERLKGVDSTLKIQPAKLEDSAVYLCASSLAYRRPNYGYTFGSGTRLTVV.

This rearrangement joins TRBV2 to TRBJ2-7, with D possibly being TRBD2 (5 bases). V gave up 11 bases and J gave up 4 bases, with 21 bases separating them. This CDR3 is 14 amino acids long. CDR1 is SNHLY and CDR2 is FYNNEI in the germline V gene. For the CDR3, the DNA is TGTGCCGGAGCCCCCGGTTTCACGGGATACGAGCAGTACTTC. Translation: CAGAPGFTGYEQYF.

The J gene is TRBJ1-2, the V gene TRBV21-1; the table's D call, TRBD1, has no DNA check behind it. TRBV21-1 is reported as a pseudogene. CDR3 length equals 15 residues. In nucleotides, the CDR3 is TGTGCCAGGTGGGTTCTAGGGGCCCCATACTGTGGCTACACCTTC. This encodes CARWVLGAPYCGYTF.

This clone was counted once. The chain is built from TRBV6-1 and TRBJ2-1; D perhaps matches TRBD2 (5 bases). The CDR3 loop spans 13 amino acids. V was pared by 5 bases and J by 13 bases, with 18 bases between. Germline V gives CDR1 MNHNS, CDR2 SASEGT. CDR3 loop: CASSPLSDGIQFF. Here the CDR3 DNA reads TGTGCCAGCAGTCCCCTTAGTGACGGGATTCAGTTCTTC.

This clone was seen more than once but under ten times. This chain joins TRBV4-1 and TRBJ1-2; D is perhaps TRBD1 (5 bases). Germline CDR1 reads MGHRA; CDR2 reads YSYEKL. The V and J ends lost 3 bases and 6 bases respectively, with 11 bases between them. The CDR3 length is 13 residues. CDR3 in amino acids: CASSQGGWDGYTF. CDR3 DNA sequence: TGCGCCAGCAGCCAGGGGGGTTGGGATGGCTACACCTTC.

The chain is built from TRBV19 and TRBJ1-2; possible D gene TRBD1, 5 bases. CDR1 and CDR2 from the germline V gene are LNHDA and SQIVND (reference sequence). This CDR3 has 12 amino acids. Trimming cost V 8 bases and J 1 base, with 8 bases left between them. The CDR3: CASGHLNYGYTF. CDR3 sequence (DNA): TGTGCCAGTGGACACCTTAACTATGGCTACACCTTC.

V is TRBV6-6 and J is TRBJ2-1; unclear D gene. Germline values: CDR1 MNHNY, CDR2 SVGAGI (reference sequence). The CDR3 sequence is 15 residues long. V dropped 5 bases and J dropped 0 bases, with 11 bases sitting between them. The CDR3 sequence is CASSKQLSSYNEQFF. The CDR3 coding sequence is TGTGCCAGCAGTAAACAGCTGAGCTCCTACAATGAGCAGTTCTTC.

This clone appeared once. The chain joins TRBV19 to TRBJ2-7; 9 nucleotides line up with TRBD1. The CDR3 covers 18 residues. With 0 bases clipped from V and 8 bases from J, the junction kept 17 bases outside the gene matches. Germline assignment: CDR1 LNHDA and CDR2 SQIVND (reference sequence). CDR3 nucleotides: TGTGCCAGTAGTATAGACATGACAGGGGGACGGAGTTGGGATCAGCAGTACTTC. This codes for CASSIDMTGGRSWDQQYF.

The chain carries TRBV27 and TRBJ2-3, with TRBD1 matching 8 bases. The CDR3 spans 15 residues. The V gene end was trimmed by 7 bases and the J gene end by 6 bases; junction bases not matched to a gene: 12. Germline V gene data show CDR1 as MNHEY and CDR2 as SMNVEV (reference sequence). The CDR3 DNA reads TGTGCCAGCACTGACAGGGGTAATGAAATTGATACGCAGTATTTT. It translates to CASTDRGNEIDTQYF.

The chain joins TRBV5-6 to TRBJ1-2, with a weak D call TRBD1 (5 bases). V lost 2 bases, J lost 5 bases, and 13 bases lay in between. The CDR3 is 14 amino acids. Per germline, CDR1 SGHDT and CDR2 YYEEEE. CDR3: CASSLRSGVYGYTF. The CDR3 region has the DNA TGTGCCAGCAGCTTACGCTCGGGGGTTTATGGCTACACCTTC. The full variable domain, rest sourced from reference TRBV5-6 and TRBJ1-2, is DAGVTQSPTHLIKTRGQQVTLRCSPKSGHDTVSWYQQALGQGPQFIFQYYEEEERQRGNFPDRFSGHQFPNYSSELNVNALLLGDSALYLCASSLRSGVYGYTFGSGTRLTVV.

The V and J genes are TRBV2 and TRBJ1-2; D possibly corresponds to TRBD1 (6 bases). V lost 5 bases and J lost 6, with 13 bases in between. Germline lookup yields CDR1 SNHLY and CDR2 FYNNEI. CDR3 length: 13 residues. CDR3 sequence reads: CASSFPQGDGYTF. In nucleotides, the CDR3 is TGTGCCAGCAGTTTCCCACAGGGCGATGGCTACACCTTC.

The chain has TRBV5-8 and TRBJ2-3, with 12 bases matching TRBD2. CDR1 and CDR2 (germline): SGHTS, YDEGEE. The V segment lost 4 bases and the J segment 3 bases; nucleotides outside the gene matches: 18. This CDR3 is built from 20 residues. CDR3 residues: CASSKGTLAGGLFITDTQYF. In DNA, the CDR3 is TGTGCCAGCAGCAAAGGAACCCTAGCGGGAGGGCTATTTATTACAGATACGCAGTATTTT.

The J gene is TRBJ2-3, the V gene TRBV5-1; D is uncertain. The germline gives CDR1 SGHRS, CDR2 YFSETQ. There are 15 residues in the CDR3. V was clipped by 4 bases and J by 3 bases, with 15 bases between them. CDR3 residues: CASSADARRTDTQYF. CDR3 sequence (DNA): TGCGCCAGCAGCGCGGATGCCCGGAGAACAGATACGCAGTATTTT.

The chain employs TRBV2 and TRBJ1-5, with 9 bases aligning to TRBD1. The CDR3 contains 16 residues. The germline V gene encodes CDR1 SNHLY and CDR2 FYNNEI. The J segment lost 1 base and the V segment lost 6 bases, leaving 7 bases of the junction unmatched. In DNA, the CDR3 is TGTGCCAGCAGGGGGGACAGGGAGGAAAGCAATCAGCCCCAGCATTTT. Translation: CASRGDREESNQPQHF.